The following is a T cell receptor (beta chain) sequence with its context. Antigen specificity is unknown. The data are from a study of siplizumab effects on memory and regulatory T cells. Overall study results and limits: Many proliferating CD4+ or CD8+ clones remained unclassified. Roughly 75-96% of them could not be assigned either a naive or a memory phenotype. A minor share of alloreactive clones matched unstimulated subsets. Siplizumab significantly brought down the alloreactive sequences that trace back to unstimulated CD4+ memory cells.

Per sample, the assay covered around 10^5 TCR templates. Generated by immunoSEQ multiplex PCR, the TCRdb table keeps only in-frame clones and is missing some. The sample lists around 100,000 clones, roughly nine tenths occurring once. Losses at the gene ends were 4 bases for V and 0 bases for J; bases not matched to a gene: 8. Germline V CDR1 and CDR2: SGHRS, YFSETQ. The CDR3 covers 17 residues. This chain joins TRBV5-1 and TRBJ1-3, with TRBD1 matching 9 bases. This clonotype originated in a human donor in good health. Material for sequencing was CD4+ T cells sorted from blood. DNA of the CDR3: TGCGCCAGCAGCATAGGACAGGGGACTAACTCTGGAAACACCATATATTTT. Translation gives CASSIGQGTNSGNTIYF.